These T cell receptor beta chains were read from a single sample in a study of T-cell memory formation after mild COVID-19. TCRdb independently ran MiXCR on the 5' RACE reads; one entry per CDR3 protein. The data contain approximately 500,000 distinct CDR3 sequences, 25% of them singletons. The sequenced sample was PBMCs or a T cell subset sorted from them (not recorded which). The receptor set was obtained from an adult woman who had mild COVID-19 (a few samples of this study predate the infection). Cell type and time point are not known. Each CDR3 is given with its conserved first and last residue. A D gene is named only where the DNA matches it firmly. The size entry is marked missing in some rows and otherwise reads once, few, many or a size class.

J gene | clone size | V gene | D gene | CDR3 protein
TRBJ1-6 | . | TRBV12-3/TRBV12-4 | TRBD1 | CASSLIQGRNSPLHF
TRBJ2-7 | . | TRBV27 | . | CASSPGLGNTYEQYF
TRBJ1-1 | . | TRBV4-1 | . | CASSLGAGETEAFF
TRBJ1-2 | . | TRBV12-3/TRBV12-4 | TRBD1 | CASSLGGQGGSANYGYTF
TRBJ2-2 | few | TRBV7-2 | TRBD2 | CASSLAGTSGNEKLFF
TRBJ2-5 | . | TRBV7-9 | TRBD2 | CASSLGLAGDQETQYF
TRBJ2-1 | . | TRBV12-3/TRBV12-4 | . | CASSLPSDSYNEQFF
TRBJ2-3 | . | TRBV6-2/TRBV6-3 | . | CASHYPRVGRSTDTQYF
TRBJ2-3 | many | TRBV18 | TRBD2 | CASSPTPTLAGQTDTQYF
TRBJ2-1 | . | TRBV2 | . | CASSESEYNEQFF
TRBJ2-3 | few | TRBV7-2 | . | CASVGAIQSAF
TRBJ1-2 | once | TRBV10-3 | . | CAISESLAEYGYTF
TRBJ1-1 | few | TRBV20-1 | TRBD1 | CSAGQGKNTEAFF
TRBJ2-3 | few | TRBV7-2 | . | CASSSTLDTQYF
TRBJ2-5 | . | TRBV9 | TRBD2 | CASSADSGRQETQYF
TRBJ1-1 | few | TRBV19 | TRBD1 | CASSKGTDPEAFF